This T cell receptor (beta chain) was retrieved from a study of blood T cells in healthy people across ages. A second roughly 6 to 11 cycle PCR used barcoded and J-beta primers. TCRdb recomputed calls from the 5' RACE reads with MiXCR, one row per CDR3 protein. The table includes fewer than 800,000 distinct CDR3 sequences, roughly 25% detected once. This clonotype has only a few counts. CDR3 size: 16 residues. V lost 4 bases, J lost 7 bases, and 10 bases stayed unmatched. Germline V gene lookup returns CDR1 MDHEN and CDR2 SYDVKM. These data also featured in a second study, about T cells of mothers and their children. As that study records: With the M1S primer of the second PCR, sample barcodes and 2-4 random nucleotides were added.

This TCR came from a boy between 10 and 17 years old in good health. The gene calls are TRBV28 and TRBJ2-1; TRBD1 matches 10 bases. The sample was blood. The CDR3 spells CASSYRDRGLRNEQFF. CDR3 nucleotides: TGTGCCAGCAGTTACCGGGACAGGGGTCTACGGAATGAGCAGTTCTTC.